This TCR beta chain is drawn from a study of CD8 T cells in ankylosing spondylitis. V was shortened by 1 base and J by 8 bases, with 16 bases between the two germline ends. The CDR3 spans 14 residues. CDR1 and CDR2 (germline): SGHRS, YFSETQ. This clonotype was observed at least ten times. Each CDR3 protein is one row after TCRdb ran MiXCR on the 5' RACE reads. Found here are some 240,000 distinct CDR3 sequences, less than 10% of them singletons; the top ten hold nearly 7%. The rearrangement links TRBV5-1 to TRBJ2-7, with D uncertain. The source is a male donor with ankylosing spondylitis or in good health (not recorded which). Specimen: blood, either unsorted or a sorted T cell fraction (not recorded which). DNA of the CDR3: TGCGCCAGCAGCTTGACCTCTGGCCCGGAGCAGCAGTACTTC. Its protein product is CASSLTSGPEQQYF.